This TCR beta chain was recorded in a study of regulatory T cells in long-lasting Graves disease. HTBI primers from iRepertoire and Arm-PCR of CDR3 regions yielded the TCR beta libraries. TCRdb fed the multiplex PCR reads into MiXCR, producing one record per CDR3 protein. The data hold about 320,000 distinct CDR3 sequences, with about 20% observed a single time. Described time point: newly diagnosed GD, antithyroid drugs for less than 3 months. RNA from PBMCs was the source of the TCR library. There are a few counts of this clonotype. Germline V CDR1 and CDR2: SGHDN, FVKESK. The CDR3 is 17 amino acids. Unmatched junction bases numbered 8, after V lost 1 base and J lost 1 base.

Source: peripheral blood mononuclear cells (PBMCs), taken at new diagnosis, from a patient treated with antithyroid drugs. The chain couples TRBV14 to TRBJ2-3; 7 bases map to TRBD1. This TCR was sampled from a female donor with Graves disease. As DNA, the CDR3 is TGTGCCAGCAGCCAAGGAACCTGGACAGGCCGCACAGATACGCAGTATTTT. Amino acid sequence: CASSQGTWTGRTDTQYF.